Each of the 9 T cell receptor beta chains below was sequenced from the same sample in a study of T cells after yellow fever vaccination. TCRdb ran MiXCR on the 5' RACE reads and lists one entry per CDR3 protein. The data hold about 260,000 distinct CDR3 sequences, with roughly 3.5% observed a single time. The specimen comprised PBMCs, sampled 15 days after the yellow fever booster vaccination. These receptors all stem from a man younger than 35 who received the YFV17D yellow fever vaccine.

This clonotype has a count of ten or more. J is TRBJ1-4 and V is TRBV28; 9 bases align to TRBD1. V was clipped by 5 bases and J by 8 bases; unmatched bases: 0. The CDR3 is 12 amino acids. Germline V gene lookup returns CDR1 MDHEN and CDR2 SYDVKM. The CDR3 protein is CASSGTGEKLFF. CDR3 DNA sequence: TGTGCCAGCAGTGGGACAGGGGAAAAACTGTTTTTT.

This clonotype was recorded a few times. The DNA for the CDR3 is TGTGCCAGCAGGATCCTGATGGGGGGAAGCAATCAGCCCCAGCATTTT. Its translation: CASRILMGGSNQPQHF. This sequence joins TRBV11-2 and TRBJ1-5; the D gene is possibly TRBD1 (5 bases). The CDR3 runs 16 residues. Germline V gives CDR1 SGHAT, CDR2 FQNNGV. Trimming shortened V by 6 bases and J by 1 base, and 16 bases separated the two germline ends.

In this sample, this clonotype turned up many times. The chain is built from TRBV18 and TRBJ1-2; D is ambiguous. Germline lookup yields CDR1 KGHSH and CDR2 LQKENI. CDR3 length: 13 amino acids. V shed 0 bases and J shed 3 bases, with 5 bases lying between them. The CDR3 DNA follows: TGTGCCAGCTCACCACCCGGGGACTATGGCTACACCTTC. Translating it yields CASSPPGDYGYTF.

This clonotype was picked up many times. V is TRBV3-1 and J is TRBJ2-5, with D maybe TRBD2 (5 bases). The CDR3 spans 18 residues. Germline assignment: CDR1 LGHDT and CDR2 YNNKEL (reference sequence). The V and J ends lost 0 bases and 4 bases respectively, with 21 bases between them. In nucleotides, the CDR3 is TGTGCCAGCAGCCAAGATCAGTCTCTAGCCCCCCTAGGAGAGACCCAGTACTTC. Residues: CASSQDQSLAPLGETQYF.

This clonotype was counted between two and nine times. This rearrangement joins TRBV3-1 to TRBJ1-2; D gene uncertain. The CDR3 totals 14 residues. The V gene lost 4 bases and the J gene lost 1 base, with 10 bases spanning the gap. The germline V gene encodes CDR1 LGHDT and CDR2 YNNKEL (reference sequence). CDR3 DNA sequence: TGTGCCAGCAGCCGCAACCCCCTTAACTATGGCTACACCTTC. It encodes CASSRNPLNYGYTF.

This clonotype was recorded at least ten times. V is TRBV4-1 and J is TRBJ2-5; possibly TRBD1 or TRBD2 for D (6 bases each). The CDR3 spans 16 residues. CDR1 is MGHRA and CDR2 is YSYEKL in the germline V gene. Trimming took 3 bases from V and 5 from J, leaving 19 bases between them. The CDR3 nucleotides are TGCGCCAGCAGCCAGATACAGGGACTTATCGGGGAGACCCAGTACTTC. Amino acids: CASSQIQGLIGETQYF.

This clonotype has ten or more counts. This chain connects TRBV5-1 to TRBJ2-7; 7 bases align to TRBD1. The CDR3 is 14 residues long. V was clipped by 3 bases and J by 8 bases; unmatched bases: 11. Germline CDR1 reads SGHRS; CDR2 reads YFSETQ. DNA for the CDR3: TGCGCCAGCAGCTCCCGACAGGGTGCTAATCAGCAGTACTTC. It is translated as CASSSRQGANQQYF.

This clonotype was observed at least ten times. The chain recombines TRBV5-1 with TRBJ2-7; D unresolved. This CDR3 spans 16 amino acids. Germline lookup yields CDR1 SGHRS and CDR2 YFSETQ. Trimming stripped 0 bases from V and 4 bases from J, with 17 bases between. DNA of the CDR3: TGCGCCAGCAGCTTGGGACCGGCGGATGAAGGATACGAGCAGTACTTC. Encoded protein: CASSLGPADEGYEQYF.

This clonotype was detected ten times or more. The J gene is TRBJ2-3, the V gene TRBV7-9, with D maybe TRBD1 (5 bases). The ends were cut back, 0 bases at V and 5 bases at J, with 15 bases in the middle. CDR3 size: 16 residues. The germline V gene has CDR1 SEHNR and CDR2 FQNEAQ (reference sequence). The CDR3 is CASSLASWGLGDTQYF. The CDR3 DNA is TGTGCCAGCAGCTTAGCGAGCTGGGGCTTGGGAGATACGCAGTATTTT.